This entry describes one T cell receptor (beta chain). Compared with germline, one end of the junction differs, possibly owing to a read error. The sample belongs to a study of blood T cell repertoires in COVID-19. Study in general: T cells, B-cell-depleted T cells, or PBMCs supplied cDNA or gDNA.

In the study's own analysis: Scientists estimated how many nucleated cells there were by amplifying reference gene primers. Here immunoSEQ multiplex PCR was the method, and the copy in TCRdb shows in-frame clones only, minus some. The D gene and trimming were derived from the DNA, and the V and J assignments and clone size from that table. This table holds about 150,000 clones, around four fifths found once. The CDR3 loop spans 11 amino acids. CDR1 KGHSH and CDR2 LQKENI come from the germline V gene. Sequenced material: peripheral blood. This sequence joins TRBV18 and TRBJ2-1, with 7 bases that match TRBD2. The source is a woman in her 70s who had recovered from COVID-19. The CDR3 sequence is CASSPGGEGIF. CDR3 DNA: TGTGCCAGCTCACCAGGCGGGGAGGGGATCTTC. The whole variable domain, remainder taken from reference TRBV18 and TRBJ2-1, is NAGVMQNPRHLVRRRGQEARLRCSPMKGHSHVYWYRQLPEEGLKFMVYLQKENIIDESGMPKERFSAEFPKEGPSILRIQQVVRGDSAAYFCASSPGGEGIFGPGTRLTVL.